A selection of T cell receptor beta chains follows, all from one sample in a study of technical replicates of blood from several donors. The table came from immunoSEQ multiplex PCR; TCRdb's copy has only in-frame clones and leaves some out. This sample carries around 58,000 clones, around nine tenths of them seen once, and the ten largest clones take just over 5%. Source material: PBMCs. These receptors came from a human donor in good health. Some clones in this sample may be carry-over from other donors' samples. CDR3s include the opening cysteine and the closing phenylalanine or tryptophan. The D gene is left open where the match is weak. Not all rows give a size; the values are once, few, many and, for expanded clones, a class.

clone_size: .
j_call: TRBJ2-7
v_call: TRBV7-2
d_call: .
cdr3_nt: TGTGCCAGCAGCCGGAGGGGCGAGCAGTACTTC
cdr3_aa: CASSRRGEQYF

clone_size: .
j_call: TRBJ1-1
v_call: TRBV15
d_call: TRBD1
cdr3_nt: TGTGCCACCAGCGTAGACAGGGGAGGGACTGAAGCTTTCTTT
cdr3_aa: CATSVDRGGTEAFF

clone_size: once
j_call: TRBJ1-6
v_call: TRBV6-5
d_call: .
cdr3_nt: TGTGCCAGCAGTTACTTTTGGCCAAGGGGTAATTCACCCCTCCACTTT
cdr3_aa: CASSYFWPRGNSPLHF

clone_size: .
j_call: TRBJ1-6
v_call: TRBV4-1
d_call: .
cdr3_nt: TGCGCCAGCCGGGCAGGGTCCTATAATTCACCCCTCCACTTT
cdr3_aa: CASRAGSYNSPLHF

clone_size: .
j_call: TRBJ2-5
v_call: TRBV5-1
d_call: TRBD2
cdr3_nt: TGCGCCAGCAGCTTGGTCTATAGCGGGGGGGCAGAGACCCAGTACTTC
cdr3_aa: CASSLVYSGGAETQYF

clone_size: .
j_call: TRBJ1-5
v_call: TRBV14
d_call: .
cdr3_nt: TGTGCCAGCAGCCAAGGAGGATGGAATCAGCCCCAGCATTTT
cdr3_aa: CASSQGGWNQPQHF

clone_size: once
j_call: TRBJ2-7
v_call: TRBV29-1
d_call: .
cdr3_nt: TGCAGCACTTGGACGGGATACGAGCAGTACTTC
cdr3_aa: CSTWTGYEQYF

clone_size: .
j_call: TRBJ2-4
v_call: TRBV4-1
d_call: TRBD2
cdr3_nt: TGCGCCAGCAGCCAAGAGGCTAGCGGGAGAACAAGGAACATTCAGTACTTC
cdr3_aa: CASSQEASGRTRNIQYF

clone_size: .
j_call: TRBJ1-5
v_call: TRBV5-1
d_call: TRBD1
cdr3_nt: TGCGCCAGCAGCCCCGGGACAGGTAGCAATCAGCCCCAGCATTTT
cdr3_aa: CASSPGTGSNQPQHF

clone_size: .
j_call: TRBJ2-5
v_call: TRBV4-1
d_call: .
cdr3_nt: TGCGCCAGCAGCAGACTAGAACAAGAGACCCAGTACTTC
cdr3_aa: CASSRLEQETQYF

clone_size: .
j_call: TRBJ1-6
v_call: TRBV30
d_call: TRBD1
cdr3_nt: TGTGCCTGCTCCGGGACAGGGGTTTCACCCCTCCACTTT
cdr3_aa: CACSGTGVSPLHF

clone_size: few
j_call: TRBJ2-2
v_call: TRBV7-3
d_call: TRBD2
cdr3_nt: TGTGCCAGCAGCCCATCTAGCGGTAGAGCCGGGGAGCTGTTTTTT
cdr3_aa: CASSPSSGRAGELFF

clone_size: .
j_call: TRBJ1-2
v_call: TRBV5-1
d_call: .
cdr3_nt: TGCGCCAGCAGCTTGTCTGGGGCCGGCTATGGCTACACCTTC
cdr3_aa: CASSLSGAGYGYTF

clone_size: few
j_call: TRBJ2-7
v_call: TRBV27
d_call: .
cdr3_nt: TGTGCCAGCAGTGAATGGGGCACCCACGAGCAGTACTTC
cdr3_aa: CASSEWGTHEQYF

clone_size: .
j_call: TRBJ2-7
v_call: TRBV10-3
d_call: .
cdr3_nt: TGTGCCATCAGTGAGTCGGGGGCAGATAGTGCGGACGAGCAGTACTTC
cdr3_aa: CAISESGADSADEQYF

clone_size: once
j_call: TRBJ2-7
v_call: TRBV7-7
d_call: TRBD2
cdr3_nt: TGTGCCAGCAGCTTAGATCGGGGGGGCGAGCAGTACTTC
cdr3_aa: CASSLDRGGEQYF

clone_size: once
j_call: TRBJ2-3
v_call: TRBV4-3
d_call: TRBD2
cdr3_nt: TGCGCCAGCAGCCAAGATGGTTCTAGCGGGGGGATGAATACGCAGTATTTT
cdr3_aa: CASSQDGSSGGMNTQYF

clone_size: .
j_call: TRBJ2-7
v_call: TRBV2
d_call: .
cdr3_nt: TGTGCCAGCAGCGCAGCGGGCCTTACCTACGAGCAGTACTTC
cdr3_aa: CASSAAGLTYEQYF

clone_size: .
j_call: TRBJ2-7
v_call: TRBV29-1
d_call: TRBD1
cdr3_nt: TGCAGCGGATCCGCGGGACAGGGGTACGAGCAGTACTTC
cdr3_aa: CSGSAGQGYEQYF

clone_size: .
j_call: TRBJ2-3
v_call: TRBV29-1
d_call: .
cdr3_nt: TGCAGCGAGAAGGGACTCTCCACAGATACGCAGTATTTT
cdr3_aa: CSEKGLSTDTQYF

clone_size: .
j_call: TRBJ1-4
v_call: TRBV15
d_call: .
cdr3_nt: TGTGCCACCAGCAGAGATTTATCAACTAATGAAAAACTGTTTTTT
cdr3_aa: CATSRDLSTNEKLFF

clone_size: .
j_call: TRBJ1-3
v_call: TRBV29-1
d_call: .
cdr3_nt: TGCAGCGTTGAAGACTCCGACAGGCCCACGTGGGGAAACACCATATATTTT
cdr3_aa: CSVEDSDRPTWGNTIYF

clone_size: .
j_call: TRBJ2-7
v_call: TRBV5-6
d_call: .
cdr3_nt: TGTGCCAGCAGCCCTGACTGGAGGGGCTACGAGCAGTACTTC
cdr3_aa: CASSPDWRGYEQYF

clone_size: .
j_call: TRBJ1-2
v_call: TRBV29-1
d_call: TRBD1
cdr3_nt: TGCGGCGTAGGGGGCGACTATGGCTACACCTTC
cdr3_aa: CGVGGDYGYTF

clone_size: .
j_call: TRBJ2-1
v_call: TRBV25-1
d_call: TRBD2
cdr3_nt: TGTGCCAGCAGTGAAGCGGGAGAGTCGTATGAGCAGTTCTTC
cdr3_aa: CASSEAGESYEQFF

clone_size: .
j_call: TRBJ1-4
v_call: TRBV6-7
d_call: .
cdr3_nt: TGTGCCAGCAGTTGTACACCCGGGACTCCCGGCGGGGAAAAACTGTTTTTT
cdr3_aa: CASSCTPGTPGGEKLFF

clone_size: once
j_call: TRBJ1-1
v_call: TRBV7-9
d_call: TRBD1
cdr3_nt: TGTGCCAGCAGCGTCTCGGGGACAGGGAAAAACACTGAAGCTTTCTTT
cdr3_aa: CASSVSGTGKNTEAFF

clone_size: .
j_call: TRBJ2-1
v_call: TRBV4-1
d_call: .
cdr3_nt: TGCGCCAGCAGGGGTGGTGGAGATTACAATGAGCAGTTCTTC
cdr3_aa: CASRGGGDYNEQFF

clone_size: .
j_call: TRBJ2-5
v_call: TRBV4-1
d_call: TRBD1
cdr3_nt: TGCGCCAGCAGCCACGAGACAGGGGGCTCGGTGGGAGAGACCCAGTACTTC
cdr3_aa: CASSHETGGSVGETQYF

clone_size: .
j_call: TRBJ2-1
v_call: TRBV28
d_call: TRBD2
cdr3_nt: TGTGCCAGCACCCCAGCGGGGGGGTTTAATGAGCAGTTCTTC
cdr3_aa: CASTPAGGFNEQFF

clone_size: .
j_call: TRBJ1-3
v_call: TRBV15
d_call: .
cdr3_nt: TGTGCCACCAGCAGAGATTATGAGGGCAGAGACACCATATATTTT
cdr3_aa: CATSRDYEGRDTIYF

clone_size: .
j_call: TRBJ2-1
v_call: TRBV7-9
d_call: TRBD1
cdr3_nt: TGTGCCAGCAGCAGGGGGACAGGGCTTCACAATGAGCAGTTCTTC
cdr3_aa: CASSRGTGLHNEQFF

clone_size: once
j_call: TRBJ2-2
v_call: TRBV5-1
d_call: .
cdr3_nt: TGCGCCAGCAGTAGTGGTACGGACACCGGGGAGCTGTTTTTT
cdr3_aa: CASSSGTDTGELFF

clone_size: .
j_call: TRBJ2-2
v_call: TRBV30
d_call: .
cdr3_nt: TGTGCCTGGAGTAATGGACAGACCGGGGAGCTGTTTTTT
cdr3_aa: CAWSNGQTGELFF

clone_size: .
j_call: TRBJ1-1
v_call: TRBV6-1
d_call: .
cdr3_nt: TGTGCCAGCACACCCCAGACAATGGCAGGGTTGGCTTTCTTT
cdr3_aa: CASTPQTMAGLAFF

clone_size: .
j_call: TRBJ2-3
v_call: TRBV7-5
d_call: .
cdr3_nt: TGTGTCAGAAGCTTAGGAGCGGGGGGGCCGTCAGATACGCAGTATTTT
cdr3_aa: CVRSLGAGGPSDTQYF

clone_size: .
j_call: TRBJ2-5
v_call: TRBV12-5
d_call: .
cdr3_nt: TGTGCTAGTTCTGGGGGCGGGTTCCAAGAGACCCAGTACTTC
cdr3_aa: CASSGGGFQETQYF

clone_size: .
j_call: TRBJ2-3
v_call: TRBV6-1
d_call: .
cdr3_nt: TGTGCCAGCAGTATATCGAGTGTCCTTGATACGCAGTATTTT
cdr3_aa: CASSISSVLDTQYF

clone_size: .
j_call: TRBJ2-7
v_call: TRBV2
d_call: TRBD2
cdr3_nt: TGTGCCAGCAGTGACTGGACTAGCGGGGGGGCATACGAGCAGTACTTC
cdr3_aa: CASSDWTSGGAYEQYF

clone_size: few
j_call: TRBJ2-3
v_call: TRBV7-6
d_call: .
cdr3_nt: TGTGCCAGCAGCTTAACGTCGGGAGCTCCTGGGGATACGCAGTATTTT
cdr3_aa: CASSLTSGAPGDTQYF

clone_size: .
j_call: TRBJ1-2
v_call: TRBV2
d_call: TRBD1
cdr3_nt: TGTGCCAGCACCGGACAGGGGAACTATGGCTACACCTTC
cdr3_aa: CASTGQGNYGYTF

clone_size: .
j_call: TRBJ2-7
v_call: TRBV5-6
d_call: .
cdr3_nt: TGTGCCAGCAGCCCGGGACACTCCTACGAGCAGTACTTC
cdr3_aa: CASSPGHSYEQYF

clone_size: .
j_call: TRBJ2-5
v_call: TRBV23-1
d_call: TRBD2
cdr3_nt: TGCGCCAGCAGTGCCCAATCCGGGACTAGCGGGAGTGGGGTTAGAGAGACCCAGTACTTC
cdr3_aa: CASSAQSGTSGSGVRETQYF